These 18 T cell receptor beta chains share one sample of origin, sequenced in a study of cytomegalovirus exposure and HLA in healthy donors. Vbeta (60) and Jbeta (13) primers were used in the PCR. Data came from immunoSEQ multiplex PCR; TCRdb stores just in-frame clones and leaves some out. The repertoire includes approximately 110,000 clones, roughly 68% of them detected once, and 4% to 4.5% sits in the top ten. The sequencing sample was made of PBMCs. The receptors derive from a woman aged 45-65 years in good health and CMV-seropositive.

The chain has TRBV27 and TRBJ1-1; a possible D gene is TRBD1 (5 bases). V lost 5 bases, J lost 6 bases, and 16 bases lay in between. Germline CDR1 MNHEY, CDR2 SMNVEV (reference sequence). The CDR3 spans 14 residues. The CDR3 protein is CASSTSGLWAEAFF. DNA of the CDR3: TGTGCCAGCAGTACGTCAGGGTTATGGGCTGAAGCTTTCTTT.

The chain recombines TRBV9 with TRBJ2-3, with D possibly TRBD2 on 7 matching bases. In germline, CDR1 is SGDLS, CDR2 YYNGEE. The CDR3 spans 19 residues. V was shortened by 0 bases and J by 1 base, with 21 bases between the two germline ends. CDR3 sequence: CASSVETRGVGARTDTQYF. DNA for the CDR3: TGTGCCAGCAGCGTAGAGACCCGGGGGGTGGGGGCCCGCACAGATACGCAGTATTTT.

V and J are TRBV7-6 and TRBJ2-5, with 11 positions matching TRBD2. V lost 4 bases, J lost 2 bases, and 3 bases stayed unmatched. This CDR3 is built from 15 residues. Germline V lookup: CDR1 SGHVS, CDR2 FNYEAQ. The CDR3 DNA follows: TGTGCCAGCAGCTCCCGACTAGCGGGGCAAGAGACCCAGTACTTC. Its protein product is CASSSRLAGQETQYF.

The J gene is TRBJ1-2, the V gene TRBV11-2, with D unclear. This CDR3 has 14 residues. Germline CDR1 and CDR2: SGHAT and FQNNGV. The V end lost 5 bases, the J end lost 1 base, and 11 bases lay between the germline ends. The CDR3 loop reads CASSNIGFNYGYTF. The CDR3 DNA reads as TGTGCCAGCAGCAACATCGGGTTTAACTATGGCTACACCTTC.

This chain uses TRBV5-1 with TRBJ1-2, with a tentative D call TRBD1 (5 bases). V was cut by 2 bases and J by 10 bases, with 15 bases left in between. Germline CDR1 is SGHRS and CDR2 is YFSETQ. This CDR3 spans 13 amino acids. The CDR3 region is CASSFTRVSDYTF. In DNA form, the CDR3 reads TGCGCCAGCAGCTTTACCAGGGTATCCGACTACACCTTC.

This chain links TRBV5-8 with TRBJ2-5; D is undetermined. Trimming shortened V by 4 bases and J by 2 bases, and 12 bases separated the two germline ends. Germline CDR1 SGHTS, CDR2 YDEGEE. The CDR3 runs to 14 residues. CDR3 DNA sequence: TGTGCCAGCAGCCCCCCCCCGCGGCAAGAGACCCAGTACTTC. It specifies CASSPPPRQETQYF.

This chain connects TRBV7-8 to TRBJ1-5; no definite D call. The length of the CDR3 is 14 residues. The V gene lost 3 bases and the J gene lost 4 bases, with 10 bases spanning the gap. The germline V gene encodes CDR1 SGHVS and CDR2 FQNEAQ. The chain's CDR3 is CASSFLLANQPQHF. The CDR3 coding sequence is TGTGCCAGCAGCTTCCTGTTGGCTAATCAGCCCCAGCATTTT.

The chain joins TRBV5-1 to TRBJ2-7; 7 bases agree with TRBD2. The junction had 7 bases not matched to a gene; V was cut back by 1 base and J by 0 bases. CDR3 length: 16 amino acids. Per the germline V gene, CDR1 is SGHRS and CDR2 is YFSETQ. CDR3 protein: CASSLNPGGSSYEQYF. Here the CDR3 DNA reads TGCGCCAGCAGCTTGAACCCCGGGGGGTCCTCCTACGAGCAGTACTTC.

This chain joins TRBV19 and TRBJ1-1, with D hard to call. Trimming took 4 bases from V and 3 from J, leaving 6 bases between them. The germline CDR1 and CDR2 sequences are LNHDA and SQIVND (reference sequence). This CDR3 is built from 12 residues. CDR3 sequence: CASSRRDTEAFF. The CDR3 nucleotides read TGTGCCAGTAGTAGGAGGGACACTGAAGCTTTCTTT.

The V and J genes are TRBV7-9 and TRBJ2-1, with D maybe TRBD2 (6 bases). CDR3 length equals 12 residues. The V and J ends lost 2 bases and 9 bases respectively, with 8 bases between them. CDR1 is SEHNR and CDR2 is FQNEAQ in the germline V gene (reference sequence). CDR3 loop: CASSLMGGEQFF. The CDR3, as DNA: TGTGCCAGCAGCTTAATGGGGGGTGAGCAGTTCTTC.

V gene TRBV28 combines with J gene TRBJ2-7, with D maybe TRBD2 (5 bases). The CDR3 length is 11 residues. The V gene's germline CDR1 is MDHEN and CDR2 SYDVKM. V was clipped by 7 bases and J by 7 bases, with 11 bases between them. The chain's CDR3 is CASTSRGEQYF. The CDR3 DNA is TGTGCCAGCACCTCCAGAGGGGAGCAGTACTTC.

This clone was observed a few times. CDR3 loop: CASGLSAGVITGELFF. The CDR3, as DNA: TGTGCTAGTGGTTTGTCGGCAGGGGTAATCACCGGGGAGCTGTTTTTT. The chain employs TRBV12-5 and TRBJ2-2; a possible D gene is TRBD1 (6 bases). Germline V gene data show CDR1 as LGHNT and CDR2 as FRNRAP. This CDR3 spans 16 amino acids. V was trimmed by 2 bases and J by 4 bases, leaving 14 bases between them.

Comments on this clone: This clone may be a read error of a much larger clone one base away. The V and J genes are TRBV6-1 and TRBJ2-2; D gene unclear. The CDR3 consists of 13 residues. Trimming left V 1 base short and J 4 bases short, with 4 bases between. The V gene's germline CDR1 is MNHNS and CDR2 SASEGT. CDR3 nucleotides: TGTGCCAGCAGTGAAGGGAGCACCGGGGAGCTGTTTTTT. This gives the protein CASSEGSTGELFF.

This clone turned up a few times. The CDR3, as DNA: TGTGCCAGCAGTGAAGACAGGGCCTTACAAGAGACCCAGTACTTC. Amino acid sequence: CASSEDRALQETQYF. The chain employs TRBV2 and TRBJ2-5; D possibly corresponds to TRBD1 (6 bases). Between the trimmed V and J ends, which lost 1 base and 2 bases, there was a span of 11 bases. The CDR3 extends over 15 amino acids. Germline CDR1 reads SNHLY; CDR2 reads FYNNEI.

The V gene is TRBV6-4, the J gene TRBJ1-1; tentatively, D is TRBD1 (5 bases). Germline V gene sequence: CDR1 MRHNA, CDR2 SNTAGT. CDR3 size: 13 residues. Trimming stripped 11 bases from V and 12 bases from J, with 25 bases between. CDR3 sequence reads: CAALGPPGPGPFF. The CDR3 coding sequence is TGTGCCGCTCTTGGCCCACCGGGCCCAGGGCCTTTCTTT.

V gene TRBV9 combines with J gene TRBJ2-2; 10 nucleotides match TRBD1. From germline, CDR1 is SGDLS and CDR2 YYNGEE. The CDR3 totals 17 residues. Trimming removed 1 base from V and 4 bases from J; junction bases left unmatched: 7. The CDR3 is CASSVPSGQGFTGELFF. The CDR3 nucleotides read TGTGCCAGCAGCGTACCCTCGGGACAGGGGTTCACCGGGGAGCTGTTTTTT.

This clone was recorded a few times. The CDR3: CASSPTASTDTQYF. In DNA, the CDR3 is TGTGCCAGCAGCCCGACAGCGTCCACAGATACGCAGTATTTT. The chain employs TRBV11-3 and TRBJ2-3; TRBD1 might be the D (5 bases). Germline-derived CDR1 and CDR2 are SGHNT and YENEEA. This CDR3 has 14 amino acids. Between the trimmed V and J ends, which lost 5 bases and 2 bases, there was a span of 11 bases.

The chain recombines TRBV19 with TRBJ2-7, with 8 bases matching TRBD1. The germline V gene has CDR1 LNHDA and CDR2 SQIVND (reference sequence). This CDR3 contains 14 residues. Trimming at V came to 5 bases and at J to 12 bases, leaving 15 bases not matched to a gene. DNA for the CDR3: TGTGCCAGTAGTTCGCAGGGGGCGGCACAGAAGCTGTACTTC. Encoded protein: CASSSQGAAQKLYF. Full variable domain (rest looked up from reference TRBV19 and TRBJ2-7): DGGITQSPKYLFRKEGQNVTLSCEQNLNHDAMYWYRQDPGQGLRLIYYSQIVNDFQKGDIAEGYSVSREKKESFPLTVTSAQKNPTAFYLCASSSQGAAQKLYFGPGTRLTVT.